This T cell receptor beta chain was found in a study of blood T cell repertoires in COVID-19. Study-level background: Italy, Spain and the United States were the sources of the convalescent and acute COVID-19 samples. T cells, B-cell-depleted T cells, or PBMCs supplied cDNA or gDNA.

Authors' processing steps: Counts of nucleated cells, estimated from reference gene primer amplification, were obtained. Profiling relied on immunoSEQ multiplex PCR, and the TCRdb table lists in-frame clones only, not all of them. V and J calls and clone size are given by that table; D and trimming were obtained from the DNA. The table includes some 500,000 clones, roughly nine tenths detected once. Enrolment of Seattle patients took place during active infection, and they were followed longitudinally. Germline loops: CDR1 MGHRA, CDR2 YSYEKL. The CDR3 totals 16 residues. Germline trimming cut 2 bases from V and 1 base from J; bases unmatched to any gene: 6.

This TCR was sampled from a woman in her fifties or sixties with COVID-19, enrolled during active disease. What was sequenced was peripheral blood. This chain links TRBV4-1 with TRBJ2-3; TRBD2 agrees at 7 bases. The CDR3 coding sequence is TGCGCCAGCAGCCAATTAGCCGCGGGGGGCACAGATACGCAGTATTTT. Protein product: CASSQLAAGGTDTQYF.